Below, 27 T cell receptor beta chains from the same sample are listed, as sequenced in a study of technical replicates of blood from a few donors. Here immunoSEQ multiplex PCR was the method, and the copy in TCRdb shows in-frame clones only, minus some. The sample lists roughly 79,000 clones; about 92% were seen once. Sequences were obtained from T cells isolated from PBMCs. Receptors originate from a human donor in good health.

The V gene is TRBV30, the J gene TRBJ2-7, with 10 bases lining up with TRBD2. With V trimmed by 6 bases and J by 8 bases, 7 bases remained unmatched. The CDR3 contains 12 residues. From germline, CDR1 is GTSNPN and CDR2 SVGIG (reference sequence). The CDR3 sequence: CACGGLAEKQYF. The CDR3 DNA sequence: TGTGCCTGCGGAGGACTAGCGGAAAAGCAGTACTTC.

The CDR3 reads CASSSPRGLNTGELFF. For the CDR3, the DNA is TGTGCCAGCAGCTCCCCAAGGGGACTAAACACCGGGGAGCTGTTTTTT. V is TRBV4-2 and J is TRBJ2-2, with 7 bases matching TRBD2. This CDR3 comprises 16 residues. Germline lookup yields CDR1 LGHNA and CDR2 YNFKEQ. V shed 5 bases and J 2 bases; nucleotides not matched to a gene: 8.

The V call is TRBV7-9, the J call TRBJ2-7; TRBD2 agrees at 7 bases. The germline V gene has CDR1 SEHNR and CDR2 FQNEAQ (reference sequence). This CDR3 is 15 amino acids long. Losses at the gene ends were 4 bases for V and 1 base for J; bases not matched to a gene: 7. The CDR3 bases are TGTGCCAGCAGCTGGCCATGGGGGGGGTCCTACGAGCAGTACTTC. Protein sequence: CASSWPWGGSYEQYF.

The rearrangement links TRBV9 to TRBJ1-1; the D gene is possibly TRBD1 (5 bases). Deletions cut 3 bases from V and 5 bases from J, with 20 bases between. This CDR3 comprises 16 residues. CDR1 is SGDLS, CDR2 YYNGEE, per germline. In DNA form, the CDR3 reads TGTGCCAGCAGCGCTTCCCCCTTGGGAGGGGAGACTGAAGCTTTCTTT. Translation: CASSASPLGGETEAFF.

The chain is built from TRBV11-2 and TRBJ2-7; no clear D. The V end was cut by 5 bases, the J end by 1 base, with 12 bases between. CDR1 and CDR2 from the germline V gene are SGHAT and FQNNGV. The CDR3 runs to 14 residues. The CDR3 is CASSLSLNSYEQYF. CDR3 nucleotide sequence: TGTGCCAGCAGCCTAAGTCTGAATTCCTACGAGCAGTACTTC. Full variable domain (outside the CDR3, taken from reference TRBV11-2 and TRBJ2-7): EAGVAQSPRYKIIEKRQSVAFWCNPISGHATLYWYQQILGQGPKLLIQFQNNGVVDDSQLPKDRFSAERLKGVDSTLKIQPAKLEDSAVYLCASSLSLNSYEQYFGPGTRLTVT.

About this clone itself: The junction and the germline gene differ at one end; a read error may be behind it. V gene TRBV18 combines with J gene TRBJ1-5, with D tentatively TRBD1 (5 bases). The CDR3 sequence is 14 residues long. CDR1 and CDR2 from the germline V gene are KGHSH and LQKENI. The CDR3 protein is CASSQGTLYHPQHF. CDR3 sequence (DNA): TGTGCCAGCTCTCAAGGGACTTTATATCATCCCCAGCATTTT. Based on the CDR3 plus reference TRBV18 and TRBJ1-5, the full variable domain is NAGVMQNPRHLVRRRGQEARLRCSPMKGHSHVYWYRQLPEEGLKFMVYLQKENIIDESGMPKERFSAEFPKEGPSILRIQQVVRGDSAAYFCASSQGTLYHPQHFGDGTRLSIL.

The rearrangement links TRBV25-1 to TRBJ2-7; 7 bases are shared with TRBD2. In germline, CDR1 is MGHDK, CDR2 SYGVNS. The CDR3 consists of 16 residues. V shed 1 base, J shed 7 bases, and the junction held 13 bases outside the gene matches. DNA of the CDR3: TGTGCCAGCAGTGAATCGATCGGGAGGCCTCCCTTGGAGCAGTACTTC. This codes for CASSESIGRPPLEQYF.

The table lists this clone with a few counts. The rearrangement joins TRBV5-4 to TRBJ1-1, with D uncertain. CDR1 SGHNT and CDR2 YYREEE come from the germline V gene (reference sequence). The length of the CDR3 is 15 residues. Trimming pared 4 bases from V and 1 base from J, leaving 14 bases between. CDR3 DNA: TGTGCCAGCAGCCTAGGTTCGGAGGGGAACACTGAAGCTTTCTTT. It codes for CASSLGSEGNTEAFF.

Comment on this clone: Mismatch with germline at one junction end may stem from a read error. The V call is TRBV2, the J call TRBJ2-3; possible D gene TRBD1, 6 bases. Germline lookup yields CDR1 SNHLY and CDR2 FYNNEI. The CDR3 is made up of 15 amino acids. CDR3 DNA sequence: TGTGCCAGCAGCGAAGACAGGCATCGCACAGATACGCAGTATTTT. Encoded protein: CASSEDRHRTDTQYF.

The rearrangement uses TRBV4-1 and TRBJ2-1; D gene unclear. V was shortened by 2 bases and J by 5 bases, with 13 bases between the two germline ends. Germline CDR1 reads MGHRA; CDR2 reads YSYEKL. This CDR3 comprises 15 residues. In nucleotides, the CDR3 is TGCGCCAGCAGCCAACCCAGCGAGACCCACAATGAGCAGTTCTTC. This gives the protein CASSQPSETHNEQFF.

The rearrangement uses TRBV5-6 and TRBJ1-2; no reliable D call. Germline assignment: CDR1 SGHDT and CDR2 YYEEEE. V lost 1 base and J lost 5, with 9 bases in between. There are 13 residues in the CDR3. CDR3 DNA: TGTGCCAGCAGCTTGTACGGGTATTATGGCTACACCTTC. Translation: CASSLYGYYGYTF.

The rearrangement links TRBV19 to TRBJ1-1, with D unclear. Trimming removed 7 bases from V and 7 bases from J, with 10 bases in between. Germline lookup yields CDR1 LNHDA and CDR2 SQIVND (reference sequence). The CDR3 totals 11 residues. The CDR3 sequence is CASTYGIEAFF. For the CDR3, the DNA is TGTGCCAGTACCTACGGTATTGAAGCTTTCTTT.

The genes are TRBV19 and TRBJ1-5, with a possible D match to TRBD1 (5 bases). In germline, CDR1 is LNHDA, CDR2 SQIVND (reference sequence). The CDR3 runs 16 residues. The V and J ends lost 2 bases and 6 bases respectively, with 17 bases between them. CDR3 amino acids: CASSIIGWGVGQPQHF. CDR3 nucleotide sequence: TGTGCCAGTAGTATAATTGGTTGGGGGGTAGGTCAGCCCCAGCATTTT.

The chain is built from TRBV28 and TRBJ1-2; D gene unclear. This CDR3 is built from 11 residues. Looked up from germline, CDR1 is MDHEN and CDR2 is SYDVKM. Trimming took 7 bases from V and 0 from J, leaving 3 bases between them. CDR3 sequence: CASTANYGYTF. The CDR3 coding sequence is TGTGCCAGCACGGCTAACTATGGCTACACCTTC.

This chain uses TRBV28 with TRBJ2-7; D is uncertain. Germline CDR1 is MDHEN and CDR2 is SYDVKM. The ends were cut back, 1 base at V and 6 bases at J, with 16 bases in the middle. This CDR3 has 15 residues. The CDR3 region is CASSLSSRHSGEQYF. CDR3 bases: TGTGCCAGCAGTTTATCTTCCCGGCACAGTGGCGAGCAGTACTTC. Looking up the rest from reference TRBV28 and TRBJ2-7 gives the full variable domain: DVKVTQSSRYLVKRTGEKVFLECVQDMDHENMFWYRQDPGLGLRLIYFSYDVKMKEKGDIPEGYSVSREKKERFSLILESASTNQTSMYLCASSLSSRHSGEQYFGPGTRLTVT.

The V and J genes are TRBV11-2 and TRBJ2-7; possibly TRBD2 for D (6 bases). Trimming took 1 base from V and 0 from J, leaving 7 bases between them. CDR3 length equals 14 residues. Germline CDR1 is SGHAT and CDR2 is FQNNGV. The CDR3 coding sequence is TGTGCCAGCAGCTTAGGGGACTTCTCCTACGAGCAGTACTTC. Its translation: CASSLGDFSYEQYF.

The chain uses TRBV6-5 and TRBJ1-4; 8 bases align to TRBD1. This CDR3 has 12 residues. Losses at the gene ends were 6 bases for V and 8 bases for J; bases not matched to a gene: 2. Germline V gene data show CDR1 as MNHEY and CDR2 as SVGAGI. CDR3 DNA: TGTGCCAGCAGGACAGGGGCGGAAAAACTGTTTTTT. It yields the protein CASRTGAEKLFF.

In nucleotides, the CDR3 is TGTGCCAGCAACGATATCGGGGACAGGACCTACGAGCAGTACTTC. This sequence encodes CASNDIGDRTYEQYF. The chain couples TRBV7-2 to TRBJ2-7; 8 bases match TRBD1. The V gene end was trimmed by 7 bases and the J gene end by 2 bases; junction bases not matched to a gene: 10. Per germline, CDR1 SGHTA and CDR2 FQGNSA. The CDR3 contains 15 residues.

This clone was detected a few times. CDR3 amino acids: CASSQPGSEQYF. CDR3 in DNA: TGCGCCAGCAGTCAACCAGGAAGCGAGCAGTACTTC. V gene TRBV23-1 combines with J gene TRBJ2-7; D remains unclear. TRBV23-1 is flagged as an ORF with uncertain function. The CDR3 is 12 amino acids. Trimming stripped 2 bases from V and 6 bases from J, with 8 bases between.

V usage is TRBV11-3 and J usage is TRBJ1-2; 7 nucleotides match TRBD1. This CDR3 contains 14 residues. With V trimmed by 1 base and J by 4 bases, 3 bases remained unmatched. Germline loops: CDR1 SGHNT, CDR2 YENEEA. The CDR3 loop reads CASSLGQGGYGYTF. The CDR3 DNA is TGTGCCAGCAGCTTAGGTCAGGGGGGCTATGGCTACACCTTC.

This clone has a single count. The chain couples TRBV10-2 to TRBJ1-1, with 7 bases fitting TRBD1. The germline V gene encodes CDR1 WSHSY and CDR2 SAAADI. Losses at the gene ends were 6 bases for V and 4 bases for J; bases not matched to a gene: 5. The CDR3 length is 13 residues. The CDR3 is CASRSDRATEAFF. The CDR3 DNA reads TGCGCCAGCAGATCCGACAGGGCCACTGAAGCTTTCTTT.

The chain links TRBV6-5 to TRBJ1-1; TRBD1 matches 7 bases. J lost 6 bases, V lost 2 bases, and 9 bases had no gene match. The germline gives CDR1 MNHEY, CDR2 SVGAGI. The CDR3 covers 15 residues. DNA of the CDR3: TGTGCCAGCAGTTACGCGCGGACAGGAATTTCTGAAGCTTTCTTT. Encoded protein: CASSYARTGISEAFF.

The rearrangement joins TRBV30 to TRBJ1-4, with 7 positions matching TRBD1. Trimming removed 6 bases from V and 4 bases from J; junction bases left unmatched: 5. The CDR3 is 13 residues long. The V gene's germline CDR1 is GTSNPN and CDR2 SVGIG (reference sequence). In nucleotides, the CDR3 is TGTGCCTGTAGGGGGCGGATTAATGAAAAACTGTTTTTT. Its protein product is CACRGRINEKLFF. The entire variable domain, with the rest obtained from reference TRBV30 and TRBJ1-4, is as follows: SQTIHQWPATLVQPVGSPLSLECTVEGTSNPNLYWYRQAAGRGLQLLFYSVGIGQISSEVPQNLSASRPQDRQFILSSKKLLLSDSGFYLCACRGRINEKLFFGSGTQLSVL.

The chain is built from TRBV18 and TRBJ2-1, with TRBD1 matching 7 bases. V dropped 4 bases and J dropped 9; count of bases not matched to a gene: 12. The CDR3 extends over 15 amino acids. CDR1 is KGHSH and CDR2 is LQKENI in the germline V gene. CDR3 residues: CASSLGGTGVREQFF. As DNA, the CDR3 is TGTGCCAGCTCACTAGGGGGTACAGGGGTGCGTGAGCAGTTCTTC.

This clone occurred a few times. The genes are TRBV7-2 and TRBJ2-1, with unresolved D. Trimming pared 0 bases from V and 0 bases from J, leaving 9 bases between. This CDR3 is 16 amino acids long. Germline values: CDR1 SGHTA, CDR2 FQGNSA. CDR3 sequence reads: CASSLAGWSSYNEQFF. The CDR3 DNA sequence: TGTGCCAGCAGCTTAGCGGGTTGGAGCTCCTACAATGAGCAGTTCTTC.

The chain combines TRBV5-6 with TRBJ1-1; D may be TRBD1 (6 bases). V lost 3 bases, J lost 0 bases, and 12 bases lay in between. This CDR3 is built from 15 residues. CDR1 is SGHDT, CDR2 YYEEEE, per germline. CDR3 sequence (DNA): TGTGCCAGCAGCTCAGGGGTTTTGGTGAACACTGAAGCTTTCTTT. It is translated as CASSSGVLVNTEAFF.

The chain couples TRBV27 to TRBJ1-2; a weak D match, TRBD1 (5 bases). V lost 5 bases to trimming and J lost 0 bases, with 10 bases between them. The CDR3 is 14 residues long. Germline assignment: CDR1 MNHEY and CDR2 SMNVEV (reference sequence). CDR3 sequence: CASSTTEANYGYTF. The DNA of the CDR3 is TGTGCCAGCAGTACGACAGAAGCTAACTATGGCTACACCTTC.